These 18 T cell receptor beta chains were all obtained from the same sample, sequenced in a study of regulatory T cells in long-lasting Graves disease (TCRdb year 2021). Per the publication, the time point label means: newly diagnosed GD, antithyroid drugs for less than 3 months. RNA was extracted from PBMCs in TRIzol for both TCR sequencing and RNA sequencing. Libraries were built with multiplex PCR. The sequencing machine was an Illumina HiSeq 4000. To build TCR beta libraries, CDR3 regions were amplified by Arm-PCR using iRepertoire HTBI primers. TCRdb reprocessed the public reads (quality trimming at Q25 with fastp, clone calling with MiXCR) and kept in-frame beta chains. Merged by CDR3 protein, the rows form single entries marked with the most common genes and DNA. The sample table shows around 420,000 distinct CDR3 sequences, and 14% to 15% are seen once. Roughly 7.7% of the sample is held by the ten biggest clonotypes.

The same sample was also used in a study of T cells in Graves' hyperthyroidism and ophthalmopathy.

Sequencing was performed on peripheral blood mononuclear cells (PBMCs), taken at new diagnosis, from a patient treated with antithyroid drugs. All receptors come from a woman between 40 and 50 years old with Graves disease. Donor details come from another sample of the same person, matched by shared clones.

The chain uses TRBV20-1 and TRBJ2-1; no definite D call. Trimming left V 2 bases short and J 9 bases short, with 17 bases between. The CDR3 spans 14 residues. CDR1 DFQATT and CDR2 SNEGSKA come from the germline V gene (reference sequence). The CDR3: CSARMQDAPIEQFF. For the CDR3, the DNA is TGCAGTGCTAGAATGCAAGACGCGCCCATTGAGCAGTTCTTC.

This chain links TRBV11-2 with TRBJ1-6; D ambiguous. V lost 2 bases and J 7 bases, leaving 6 bases between the germline ends. Germline V gene sequence: CDR1 SGHAT, CDR2 FQNNGV. CDR3 length: 13 amino acids. CDR3 in DNA: TGTGCCAGCAGCTTAAAGCGGAATTCACCCCTCCACTTT. The encoded protein is CASSLKRNSPLHF.

This clonotype has ten or more counts. This chain links TRBV30 with TRBJ2-3, with TRBD2 matching 9 bases. The CDR3 sequence is 14 residues long. The germline V gene has CDR1 GTSNPN and CDR2 SVGIG (reference sequence). V shed 4 bases and J 4 bases; nucleotides not matched to a gene: 6. Written as DNA, the CDR3 is TGTGCCTGGAAAGTAGGCGGGAGGGCAGATACGCAGTATTTT. Its protein is CAWKVGGRADTQYF.

In its sample, this clonotype was seen many times. The V gene is TRBV6-2 or TRBV6-3, the J gene TRBJ2-3, with 10 bases lining up with TRBD2. V dropped 4 bases and J dropped 5; count of bases not matched to a gene: 12. The germline V gene has CDR1 MNHEY and CDR2 SVGEGT. The CDR3 runs 17 residues. The CDR3: CASSSRTSGGSGDTQYF. The CDR3 DNA is TGTGCCAGCAGTTCCCGGACTAGCGGAGGTTCAGGAGATACGCAGTATTTT.

The chain carries TRBV5-8 and TRBJ2-1; no definite D call. The V gene lost 0 bases and the J gene lost 4 bases, with 11 bases spanning the gap. Per germline, CDR1 SGHTS and CDR2 YDEGEE. The CDR3 extends over 15 amino acids. For the CDR3, the DNA is TGTGCCAGCAGCTTGGGGGTTTCGTGGTACAATGAGCAGTTCTTC. It codes for CASSLGVSWYNEQFF. Variable domain in full (rest from reference TRBV5-8 and TRBJ2-1): EAGVTQSPTHLIKTRGQQATLRCSPISGHTSVYWYQQALGLGLQFLLWYDEGEERNRGNFPPRFSGRQFPNYSSELNVNALELEDSALYLCASSLGVSWYNEQFFGPGTRLTVL.

This clonotype was detected ten times or more. In DNA form, the CDR3 reads TGCAGTGCTAGGTCTAACTCCTACGAGCAGTACTTC. It yields the protein CSARSNSYEQYF. The chain carries TRBV20-1 and TRBJ2-7; the D is unclear. V was shortened by 3 bases and J by 0 bases, with 6 bases between the two germline ends. This CDR3 contains 12 residues. Germline CDR1 is DFQATT and CDR2 is SNEGSKA (reference sequence).

This clonotype has a count of ten or more. The rearrangement links TRBV28 to TRBJ1-2; no reliable D call. Germline CDR1 is MDHEN and CDR2 is SYDVKM. Trimming removed 5 bases at V and 0 bases at J, with 25 bases between. The CDR3 loop spans 19 amino acids. Here the CDR3 reads CASSHPTYRRRGANYGYTF. CDR3 coding DNA: TGTGCCAGCAGTCATCCGACCTATAGGAGACGGGGAGCTAACTATGGCTACACCTTC.

This clonotype was seen at least ten times. DNA of the CDR3: TGTGCCAGCAGTGAAGCGCGGGGCCTAGGTGGCTACACCTTC. Translated: CASSEARGLGGYTF. The rearrangement uses TRBV2 and TRBJ1-2; D perhaps matches TRBD1 (5 bases). V was pared by 0 bases and J by 7 bases, with 12 bases between. The CDR3 extends over 14 amino acids. Germline-derived CDR1 and CDR2 are SNHLY and FYNNEI.

This clonotype showed up many times. J is TRBJ2-5 and V is TRBV15; D is ambiguous. The germline gives CDR1 LNHNV, CDR2 YYDKDF (reference sequence). The ends were cut back, 6 bases at V and 5 bases at J, with 16 bases in the middle. This CDR3 comprises 14 residues. The CDR3 nucleotides read TGTGCCACCAGTCCTACTGCCGAGGTCGAGACCCAGTACTTC. Translating gives CATSPTAEVETQYF.

In its sample, this clonotype was seen many times. The CDR3 reads CASSVLAGGPYEQYF. In DNA form, the CDR3 reads TGTGCCAGCAGTGTTCTAGCGGGAGGGCCCTACGAGCAGTACTTC. V gene TRBV2 combines with J gene TRBJ2-7, with TRBD2 matching over 12 bases. J was trimmed by 2 bases and V by 4 bases; bases with no gene match: 3. The V gene's germline CDR1 is SNHLY and CDR2 FYNNEI. CDR3 length equals 15 residues. The full variable domain, with the rest looked up from reference TRBV2 and TRBJ2-7, is EPEVTQTPSHQVTQMGQEVILRCVPISNHLYFYWYRQILGQKVEFLVSFYNNEISEKSEIFDDQFSVERPDGSNFTLKIRSTKLEDSAMYFCASSVLAGGPYEQYFGPGTRLTVT.

This clonotype turned up a few times. V gene TRBV29-1 combines with J gene TRBJ1-1; D ambiguous. The CDR3 consists of 13 residues. Germline V gene sequence: CDR1 SQVTM, CDR2 ANQGSEA. Between the trimmed V and J ends, which lost 4 bases and 6 bases, there was a span of 15 bases. DNA of the CDR3: TGCAGCGTTGGAGGTAGCGCCCTGGCTGAAGCTTTCTTT. It specifies CSVGGSALAEAFF.

There are many counts of this clonotype. The rearrangement joins TRBV28 to TRBJ2-7, with TRBD2 identical over 11 bases. V lost 5 bases, J lost 5 bases, and 8 bases stayed unmatched. CDR1 is MDHEN, CDR2 SYDVKM, per germline. The CDR3 spans 15 residues. The CDR3 DNA is TGTGCCAGCAGTCCCACCCTAGCGGGAGGCCACGAGCAGTACTTC. It specifies CASSPTLAGGHEQYF.

This clonotype came up many times. The chain employs TRBV5-5 and TRBJ1-2; D possibly corresponds to TRBD1 (6 bases). CDR3 length: 15 amino acids. V lost 4 bases to trimming and J lost 1 base, with 14 bases between them. Germline V gene lookup returns CDR1 SGHKS and CDR2 YYEKEE (reference sequence). The DNA for the CDR3 is TGTGCCAGCAGCGTGCGGGACACTCTTAACTATGGCTACACCTTC. It translates to CASSVRDTLNYGYTF.

The table lists this clonotype with many counts. The V gene is TRBV12-3 or TRBV12-4, the J gene TRBJ2-1; D remains ambiguous. The CDR3 has 11 residues. V was cut by 0 bases and J by 7 bases, with 1 base left in between. The CDR3 protein is CASSLANEQFF. DNA of the CDR3: TGTGCCAGCAGTTTAGCTAATGAGCAGTTCTTC.

This clonotype was picked up many times. V gene TRBV5-1 combines with J gene TRBJ2-6; D not certain. There are 15 residues in the CDR3. The germline V gene encodes CDR1 SGHRS and CDR2 YFSETQ. With 0 bases removed from V and 1 base from J, the gap between germline ends came to 5 bases. CDR3 in DNA: TGCGCCAGCAGCTTGGAGTTATCTGGGGCCAACGTCCTGACTTTC. Protein sequence: CASSLELSGANVLTF. Drawing the rest from reference TRBV5-1 and TRBJ2-6, the complete variable domain is KAGVTQTPRYLIKTRGQQVTLSCSPISGHRSVSWYQQTPGQGLQFLFEYFSETQRNKGNFPGRFSGRQFSNSRSEMNVSTLELGDSALYLCASSLELSGANVLTFGAGSRLTVL.

This clonotype was found many times. The V and J genes are TRBV24-1 and TRBJ1-4; 12 bases map to TRBD1. This CDR3 spans 15 amino acids. With 4 bases clipped from V and 8 bases from J, the junction kept 4 bases outside the gene matches. The germline V gene encodes CDR1 KGHDR and CDR2 SFDVKD. In DNA, the CDR3 is TGTGCCACCAGTGACGGGACAGGGGGCGCAGAAAAACTGTTTTTT. Its translation: CATSDGTGGAEKLFF.

For this clonotype: A much larger clone differs by one base, so this may be a read error. The chain uses TRBV2 and TRBJ2-1; tentatively, D is TRBD2 (5 bases). The germline V gene encodes CDR1 SNHLY and CDR2 FYNNEI. Between the trimmed V and J ends, which lost 10 bases and 0 bases, there was a span of 10 bases. This CDR3 is built from 13 residues. The CDR3 sequence is CATTRGSYNEQFF. CDR3 nucleotides: TGTGCCACCACACGGGGCTCCTACAATGAGCAGTTCTTC. The whole variable domain, filled in from reference TRBV2 and TRBJ2-1, reads EPEVTQTPSHQVTQMGQEVILRCVPISNHLYFYWYRQILGQKVEFLVSFYNNEISEKSEIFDDQFSVERPDGSNFTLKIRSTKLEDSAMYFCATTRGSYNEQFFGPGTRLTVL.

This clonotype was seen repeatedly, ten times or more. This sequence joins TRBV11-2 and TRBJ1-1, with unresolved D. CDR1 and CDR2 (germline): SGHAT, FQNNGV. V was pared by 1 base and J by 4 bases, with 10 bases between. The CDR3 loop spans 14 amino acids. For the CDR3, the DNA is TGTGCCAGCAGCTTAGGCCGGTGGGGCACTGAAGCTTTCTTT. Translation gives CASSLGRWGTEAFF.